This T cell receptor beta chain was captured in a study of OX40 agonist ivuxolimab in advanced cancers. For the study at large: Patients enrolled in dose escalation were diagnosed with hepatocellular carcinoma, melanoma, renal cell or head and neck cancer.

Some clones are missing from TCRdb's copy, which holds only in-frame ones; the method was immunoSEQ multiplex PCR. The data contain 50,000 to 80,000 clones, around 93% of them singletons. Study-wide findings and caveats: Researchers did not establish what antigens the expanded peripheral T cells target. Both CD4+ and CD8+ T cell populations in blood had undergone clonal expansion by week 6 at 0.1 to 3.0 mg/kg.

Germline V gene data show CDR1 as MGHRA and CDR2 as YSYEKL. V lost 4 bases, J lost 5 bases, and 16 bases stayed unmatched. CDR3 size: 19 residues. A note on this clone: The antigen is not known.

The sequenced sample was CD4+ or CD8+ T cells sorted from blood, obtained in a trial of the OX40 agonist ivuxolimab. This sequence originates from an adult with an advanced solid tumor such as melanoma, head and neck, liver or kidney cancer. The V call is TRBV4-1, the J call TRBJ2-2; 10 nucleotides line up with TRBD2. The CDR3 nucleotides are TGCGCCAGCAGCCCCCAGTGGCTAGCGGGAGCGGGTGCAACCGGGGAGCTGTTTTTT. Translating it yields CASSPQWLAGAGATGELFF.